The next 19 T cell receptor beta chains were all read from a single sample in a study of blood T cell repertoires in COVID-19. The method was immunoSEQ multiplex PCR; TCRdb's version includes in-frame clones alone and lacks a portion of them. The table records over 200,000 clones, 70% to 75% of them present only once. Sequences were obtained from peripheral blood. The receptors come from a woman over 75 with acute or convalescent COVID-19.

The chain's CDR3 is CASSGGPDRVRYEQYF. The CDR3 coding sequence is TGTGCCAGCAGCGGGGGGCCAGACAGGGTGAGGTACGAGCAGTACTTC. The rearrangement joins TRBV5-4 to TRBJ2-7; TRBD1 might be the D (7 bases). This CDR3 is built from 16 residues. Trimming removed 4 bases from V and 4 bases from J, with 21 bases in between. Germline assignment: CDR1 SGHNT and CDR2 YYREEE (reference sequence).

The genes are TRBV4-1 and TRBJ2-4; no reliable D call. The V and J ends lost 0 bases and 0 bases respectively, with 21 bases between them. This CDR3 comprises 20 residues. CDR1 is MGHRA, CDR2 YSYEKL, per germline. CDR3 bases: TGCGCCAGCAGCCAAGATAGGTACACCCCAGGTGCACTAGCCAAAAACATTCAGTACTTC. It translates to CASSQDRYTPGALAKNIQYF.

The chain links TRBV10-3 to TRBJ2-1; a possible D gene is TRBD1 (5 bases). CDR3 length equals 14 residues. Germline CDR1 and CDR2: ENHRY and SYGVKD. V was shortened by 6 bases and J by 7 bases, with 16 bases between the two germline ends. The CDR3 loop is CAIRGQGVGNEQFF. CDR3 bases: TGTGCCATCAGGGGCCAAGGGGTAGGGAATGAGCAGTTCTTC.

The chain combines TRBV6-5 with TRBJ1-5; 7 bases match TRBD1. The germline CDR1 and CDR2 sequences are MNHEY and SVGAGI. V trimming: 4 bases; J trimming: 7 bases; junction bases outside the gene matches: 10. There are 15 residues in the CDR3. Written as DNA, the CDR3 is TGTGCCAGCAGTTCTCTGAAGGGGGCGGCCCAGCCCCAGCATTTT. Protein: CASSSLKGAAQPQHF.

This clone was seen a single time. The V gene is TRBV7-2, the J gene TRBJ1-3; D unclear. Per the germline V gene, CDR1 is SGHTA and CDR2 is FQGNSA. The CDR3 spans 15 residues. V lost 3 bases, J lost 1 base, and 10 bases lay in between. The CDR3 loop is CASSLQLASGNTIYF. CDR3 nucleotides: TGTGCCAGCAGCTTGCAACTAGCTTCTGGAAACACCATATATTTT.

This clone was counted only a few times. V usage is TRBV5-5 and J usage is TRBJ2-7, with D possibly TRBD1 on 7 matching bases. In germline, CDR1 is SGHKS, CDR2 YYEKEE (reference sequence). The CDR3 has 15 amino acids. The V end lost 4 bases, the J end lost 4 bases, and 18 bases lay between the germline ends. CDR3 DNA sequence: TGTGCCAGCAGCGCAACGCGGGGACAGACTTACGAGCAGTACTTC. As protein: CASSATRGQTYEQYF.

The V call is TRBV7-8, the J call TRBJ2-1; TRBD1 matches 7 bases. Germline V gives CDR1 SGHVS, CDR2 FQNEAQ. V lost 5 bases to trimming and J lost 8 bases; unmatched junction nucleotides: 3. The CDR3 covers 12 residues. The CDR3 DNA follows: TGTGCCAGCAGCCCAGACAGGGATGAGCAGTTCTTC. Translating it yields CASSPDRDEQFF. Together with reference TRBV7-8 and TRBJ2-1, the CDR3 gives the full variable domain: GAGVSQSPRYKVAKRGQDVALRCDPISGHVSLFWYQQALGQGPEFLTYFQNEAQLDKSGLPSDRFFAERPEGSVSTLKIQRTQQEDSAVYLCASSPDRDEQFFGPGTRLTVL.

The chain combines TRBV10-3 with TRBJ1-2, with TRBD1 matching over 10 bases. The CDR3 runs to 14 residues. V dropped 5 bases and J dropped 8; count of bases not matched to a gene: 8. Germline V CDR1 and CDR2: ENHRY, SYGVKD. The DNA of the CDR3 is TGTGCCATCAGTTCCGGGACAGGGGTCGAAGGCTACACCTTC. This codes for CAISSGTGVEGYTF.

V and J are TRBV9 and TRBJ1-1; weak D call: TRBD1 (6 bases). The CDR3 totals 16 residues. Trimming took off 4 bases at V and 2 bases at J, with 18 bases between the two ends. Germline CDR1 is SGDLS and CDR2 is YYNGEE. The CDR3 coding sequence is TGTGCCAGCAGCCCGGGACAAAGGGTCGGAAACACTGAAGCTTTCTTT. As protein: CASSPGQRVGNTEAFF.

This chain connects TRBV5-5 to TRBJ1-3; 7 nucleotides agree with TRBD1. J lost 6 bases, V lost 0 bases, and 9 bases had no gene match. The CDR3 covers 16 residues. The germline CDR1 and CDR2 sequences are SGHKS and YYEKEE (reference sequence). CDR3 coding DNA: TGTGCCAGCAGCTTGGTGGGTCGACAGGGTGTAAACACCATATATTTT. Translation gives CASSLVGRQGVNTIYF.

The genes are TRBV20-1 and TRBJ1-3, with TRBD1 as a possible D gene (6 bases). The CDR3 runs 11 residues. Germline V gene data show CDR1 as DFQATT and CDR2 as SNEGSKA (reference sequence). Trimming pared 6 bases from V and 3 bases from J, leaving 6 bases between. The CDR3 region is CSATGGNTIYF. The CDR3 DNA sequence: TGCAGTGCGACAGGTGGAAACACCATATATTTT.

This clone came up a few times. The rearrangement joins TRBV11-2 to TRBJ1-1; weak D call: TRBD1 (6 bases). Trimming removed 2 bases from V and 0 bases from J, with 10 bases in between. Germline CDR1 and CDR2: SGHAT and FQNNGV. The CDR3 has 15 residues. In nucleotides, the CDR3 is TGTGCCAGCAGCTTAAGCTGGGACATGAACACTGAAGCTTTCTTT. This codes for CASSLSWDMNTEAFF.

The chain is built from TRBV5-1 and TRBJ2-1; 13 nucleotides match TRBD2. The J segment lost 3 bases and the V segment lost 6 bases, leaving 9 bases of the junction unmatched. Germline V gene lookup returns CDR1 SGHRS and CDR2 YFSETQ. This CDR3 comprises 17 residues. CDR3 in amino acids: CASTPGLAGVGYNEQFF. The CDR3 bases are TGCGCCAGCACACCCGGACTAGCGGGAGTGGGCTACAATGAGCAGTTCTTC.

The CDR3 region is CASSLTRQNQPQHF. The CDR3, as DNA: TGTGCCAGCTCCCTGACGAGGCAGAATCAGCCCCAGCATTTT. The chain carries TRBV6-4 and TRBJ1-5, with D uncertain. The germline V gene encodes CDR1 MRHNA and CDR2 SNTAGT. CDR3 length: 14 amino acids. The V gene lost 8 bases and the J gene lost 4 bases, with 15 bases spanning the gap.

This rearrangement joins TRBV19 to TRBJ1-1; tentatively, D is TRBD1 (6 bases). The CDR3 has 13 amino acids. Per the germline V gene, CDR1 is LNHDA and CDR2 is SQIVND (reference sequence). Trimming removed 3 bases from V and 3 bases from J, with 8 bases in between. The chain's CDR3 is CASSIRTDTEAFF. CDR3 sequence (DNA): TGTGCCAGTAGTATTCGGACAGACACTGAAGCTTTCTTT.

The DNA for the CDR3 is TGTGCTGGCGACTCAGTCAGATACAATGAGCAGTTCTTC. The encoded protein is CAGDSVRYNEQFF. The rearrangement joins TRBV7-4 to TRBJ2-1, with unresolved D. CDR1 and CDR2 (germline): SGHVT, SQSDAQ. This CDR3 contains 13 residues. Variable domain in full (rest from reference TRBV7-4 and TRBJ2-1): GAGVSQSPRYKVAKRGRDVALRCDSISGHVTLYWYRQTLGQGSEVLTYSQSDAQRDKSGRPSGRFSAERPERSVSTLKIQRTEQGDSAVYLCAGDSVRYNEQFFGPGTRLTVL.

The V gene is TRBV11-2, the J gene TRBJ1-2; 10 positions match TRBD1. The CDR3 totals 14 residues. CDR1 is SGHAT, CDR2 FQNNGV, per germline. J lost 2 bases, V lost 7 bases, and 4 bases had no gene match. CDR3 residues: CASTRTGGNYGYTF. The CDR3, as DNA: TGTGCCAGCACCAGGACAGGGGGGAACTATGGCTACACCTTC.

The rearrangement links TRBV19 to TRBJ1-3; D is unresolved. CDR3 length equals 14 residues. The germline V gene has CDR1 LNHDA and CDR2 SQIVND (reference sequence). Trimming took off 3 bases at V and 1 base at J, with 7 bases between the two ends. The CDR3, as DNA: TGTGCCAGTAGTATTTCGGGATCTGGAAACACCATATATTTT. The encoded protein is CASSISGSGNTIYF. Variable domain in full (rest from reference TRBV19 and TRBJ1-3): DGGITQSPKYLFRKEGQNVTLSCEQNLNHDAMYWYRQDPGQGLRLIYYSQIVNDFQKGDIAEGYSVSREKKESFPLTVTSAQKNPTAFYLCASSISGSGNTIYFGEGSWLTVV.

The chain links TRBV2 to TRBJ2-7, with TRBD2 identical over 8 bases. This CDR3 is 15 amino acids long. V gave up 4 bases and J gave up 4 bases; unmatched junction bases: 9. Germline V lookup: CDR1 SNHLY, CDR2 FYNNEI. The CDR3, as DNA: TGTGCCAGCAGTGCCCAGACCGGGAGGGGATACGAGCAGTACTTC. This codes for CASSAQTGRGYEQYF.